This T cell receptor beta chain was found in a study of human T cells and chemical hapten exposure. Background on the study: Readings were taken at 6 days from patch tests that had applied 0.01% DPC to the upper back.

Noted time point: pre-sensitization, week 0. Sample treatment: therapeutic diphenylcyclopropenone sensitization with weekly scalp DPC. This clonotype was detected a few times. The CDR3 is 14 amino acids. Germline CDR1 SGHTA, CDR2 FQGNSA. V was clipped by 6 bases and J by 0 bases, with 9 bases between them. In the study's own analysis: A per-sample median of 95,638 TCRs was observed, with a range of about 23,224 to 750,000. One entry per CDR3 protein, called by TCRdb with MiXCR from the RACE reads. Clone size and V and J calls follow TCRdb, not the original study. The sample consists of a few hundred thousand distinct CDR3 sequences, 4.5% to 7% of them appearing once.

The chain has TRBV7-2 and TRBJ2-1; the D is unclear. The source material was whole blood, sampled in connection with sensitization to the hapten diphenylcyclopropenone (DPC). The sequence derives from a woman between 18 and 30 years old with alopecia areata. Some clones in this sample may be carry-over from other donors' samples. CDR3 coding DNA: TGTGCCAGCAGTACATCGAGCTCCTACAATGAGCAGTTCTTC. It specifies CASSTSSSYNEQFF.